The 20 T cell receptor beta chains below all came from one sample that was sequenced in a study of regulatory T cells in long-lasting Graves disease. CDR3-region Arm-PCR and iRepertoire HTBI primers produced the TCR beta libraries. TCRdb used MiXCR to reprocess the multiplex PCR reads, holding one entry per CDR3 protein. The sample contains 400,000 to 450,000 distinct CDR3 sequences, 20% to 30% of which appear only once. Indicated time point: persistent/refractory GD, antithyroid drugs over 5 years with positive TRAb. Extracted RNA from PBMCs served as the source of the TCR library. Sequencing used peripheral blood mononuclear cells (PBMCs), obtained when the disease was refractory, from a patient treated with antithyroid drugs. These receptors were collected from a female donor with Graves disease.

This clonotype was detected only a few times. The chain uses TRBV10-3 and TRBJ1-4; 8 bases line up with TRBD1. Germline loops: CDR1 ENHRY, CDR2 SYGVKD. The CDR3 covers 13 residues. Trimming took 9 bases from V and 0 from J; bases not matched to a gene: 0. The CDR3 region has the DNA TGTGCCATACAGGGGGCAACTAATGAAAAACTGTTTTTT. Amino acid sequence: CAIQGATNEKLFF.

This clonotype was detected many times. The chain employs TRBV20-1 and TRBJ2-5, with 10 bases that match TRBD1. Germline-derived CDR1 and CDR2 are DFQATT and SNEGSKA (reference sequence). The CDR3 is made up of 13 amino acids. V shed 5 bases and J 5 bases; nucleotides not matched to a gene: 5. The CDR3 DNA sequence: TGCAGTGCTCCGGGACAGGGGTTGGAGACCCAGTACTTC. Its protein is CSAPGQGLETQYF.

This clonotype has only a few counts. V usage is TRBV10-3 and J usage is TRBJ2-4, with a weak D call TRBD2 (5 bases). The V end lost 2 bases, the J end lost 6 bases, and 5 bases lay between the germline ends. Germline CDR1 reads ENHRY; CDR2 reads SYGVKD. CDR3 length equals 12 residues. The CDR3 DNA follows: TGTGCCATCAGTGAGAGCGGAAACATTCAGTACTTC. Its protein product is CAISESGNIQYF.

This clonotype has just a few counts. One end of the junction fails to match germline, which may point to a read error. This sequence joins TRBV30 and TRBJ1-1; D remains unclear. Germline V CDR1 and CDR2: GTSNPN, SVGIG (reference sequence). The CDR3 has 11 amino acids. CDR3 sequence: CAWSVGPETLF. The CDR3 DNA reads as TGTGCCTGGAGTGTAGGGCCGGAAACCCTGTTT. The whole variable domain, filled in from reference TRBV30 and TRBJ1-1, reads SQTIHQWPATLVQPVGSPLSLECTVEGTSNPNLYWYRQAAGRGLQLLFYSVGIGQISSEVPQNLSASRPQDRQFILSSKKLLLSDSGFYLCAWSVGPETLFGQGTRLTVV.

The chain combines TRBV20-1 with TRBJ2-1; TRBD2 aligns across 13 bases. In germline, CDR1 is DFQATT, CDR2 SNEGSKA (reference sequence). J was trimmed by 10 bases and V by 6 bases; bases with no gene match: 9. The CDR3 has 14 residues. This CDR3 reads CSAKRLAGGKEQFF. The CDR3 DNA reads as TGCAGTGCAAAAAGACTAGCGGGAGGAAAAGAGCAGTTCTTC.

This chain links TRBV4-1 with TRBJ1-3; no reliable D call. The V gene lost 1 base and the J gene lost 8 bases, with 6 bases spanning the gap. The CDR3 totals 12 residues. Germline V gene sequence: CDR1 MGHRA, CDR2 YSYEKL. CDR3: CASSQGRDTIYF. In DNA, the CDR3 is TGCGCCAGCAGCCAAGGTCGGGACACCATATATTTT.

J is TRBJ1-5 and V is TRBV6-9; 7 bases fit TRBD1. Germline assignment: CDR1 MNHGY and CDR2 SVAAGI. V gave up 6 bases and J gave up 4 bases; unmatched junction bases: 6. CDR3 length equals 14 residues. DNA for the CDR3: TGTGCCAGCAGGTATACAGGGGATAATCAGCCCCAGCATTTT. This sequence encodes CASRYTGDNQPQHF.

The rearrangement uses TRBV5-1 and TRBJ2-7; 10 positions match TRBD2. The CDR3 has 17 residues. CDR1 is SGHRS and CDR2 is YFSETQ in the germline V gene. V lost 4 bases and J lost 1; bases outside the gene matches: 11. The CDR3 DNA is TGCGCCAGCAGCCGTACCCTAGCGGGAGTTCAATCCTACGAGCAGTACTTC. It specifies CASSRTLAGVQSYEQYF.

The gene calls are TRBV29-1 and TRBJ2-7; D is perhaps TRBD1 or TRBD2 (5 bases each). The CDR3 is made up of 14 amino acids. Per the germline V gene, CDR1 is SQVTM and CDR2 is ANQGSEA. Between the trimmed V and J ends, which lost 6 bases and 5 bases, there was a span of 20 bases. This CDR3 is CSVTPQGAPHEQYF. CDR3 coding DNA: TGCAGCGTGACCCCCCAGGGAGCACCCCACGAGCAGTACTTC.

The V call is TRBV2, the J call TRBJ2-7, with 9 bases aligning to TRBD1. The germline V gene has CDR1 SNHLY and CDR2 FYNNEI. The CDR3 is 15 amino acids. The junction had 9 bases not matched to a gene; V was cut back by 8 bases and J by 1 base. This chain's CDR3 is CASRLGTGISYEQYF. DNA of the CDR3: TGTGCCAGCCGACTTGGGACAGGGATATCCTACGAGCAGTACTTC.

The chain's CDR3 is CAGSPGGVDEQYF. The CDR3 nucleotides are TGTGCCGGGAGTCCTGGGGGTGTGGACGAGCAGTACTTC. The rearrangement joins TRBV2 to TRBJ2-7; D is perhaps TRBD1 or TRBD2 (5 bases each). The CDR3 is 13 amino acids. Between the trimmed V and J ends, which lost 11 bases and 5 bases, there was a span of 19 bases. Germline V gene data show CDR1 as SNHLY and CDR2 as FYNNEI.

V gene TRBV7-6 combines with J gene TRBJ2-5, with a tentative D call TRBD1 (6 bases). Matching the DNA end better, TRBJ2-7 makes the J call doubtful. The CDR3 runs to 15 residues. The germline CDR1 and CDR2 sequences are SGHVS and FNYEAQ. This CDR3 is CARTSGQSDSYEQYF. The CDR3 coding sequence is TGTGCCAGGACAAGTGGACAGTCTGACTCCTACGAGCAGTACTTC.

The chain joins TRBV5-1 to TRBJ2-6, with 12 bases fitting TRBD1. V shed 5 bases and J 4 bases; nucleotides not matched to a gene: 7. Looked up from germline, CDR1 is SGHRS and CDR2 is YFSETQ. This CDR3 has 17 residues. CDR3: CASRGDRGLTGANVLTF. The CDR3 region has the DNA TGCGCCAGCAGAGGGGACAGGGGGCTGACCGGGGCCAACGTCCTGACTTTC. Filled out from reference TRBV5-1 and TRBJ2-6, the complete variable domain reads KAGVTQTPRYLIKTRGQQVTLSCSPISGHRSVSWYQQTPGQGLQFLFEYFSETQRNKGNFPGRFSGRQFSNSRSEMNVSTLELGDSALYLCASRGDRGLTGANVLTFGAGSRLTVL.

This clonotype was seen many times. CDR3 residues: CASSVGRINYGYTF. The CDR3 bases are TGTGCCAGCAGCGTTGGACGGATTAACTATGGCTACACCTTC. The chain uses TRBV2 and TRBJ1-2; D remains ambiguous. Germline V gene sequence: CDR1 SNHLY, CDR2 FYNNEI. The CDR3 consists of 14 residues. V lost 6 bases and J lost 1, with 12 bases in between.

V gene TRBV10-3 combines with J gene TRBJ1-1; 8 positions agree with TRBD1. The CDR3 extends over 11 amino acids. V lost 6 bases and J lost 10; bases outside the gene matches: 4. CDR1 and CDR2 (germline): ENHRY, SYGVKD. The CDR3, as DNA: TGTGCCATCAGGGGAACAGGGGGAGCTTTCTTT. Translation gives CAIRGTGGAFF.

This clonotype appeared a single time. Given a much more abundant clone one base away, this may be a read error. The V call is TRBV28, the J call TRBJ1-4; D is unresolved. V lost 6 bases to trimming and J lost 10 bases, with 12 bases between them. From germline, CDR1 is MDHEN and CDR2 SYDVKM. The CDR3 runs 12 residues. Here the CDR3 DNA reads TGTGCCAGCAGACGGGTCCGTGGAAAACTGTTTTTT. Translating it yields CASRRVRGKLFF.

The rearrangement uses TRBV14 and TRBJ2-7; D may correspond to TRBD1 or TRBD2 (6 bases each). The CDR3 has 16 amino acids. Trimming shortened V by 1 base and J by 4 bases, and 17 bases separated the two germline ends. The germline V gene encodes CDR1 SGHDN and CDR2 FVKESK. The CDR3 coding sequence is TGTGCCAGCAGCCAAGCAAGGGGGGTTACCGGGTACGAGCAGTACTTC. Protein: CASSQARGVTGYEQYF.

The genes are TRBV18 and TRBJ2-2; 10 bases map to TRBD2. This CDR3 contains 17 residues. Germline CDR1 reads KGHSH; CDR2 reads LQKENI. V dropped 2 bases and J dropped 4; count of bases not matched to a gene: 7. CDR3 nucleotide sequence: TGTGCCAGCTCACCAACGTCTAGCGGGAGTAGCACCGGGGAGCTGTTTTTT. Its protein product is CASSPTSSGSSTGELFF.

The rearrangement uses TRBV20-1 and TRBJ2-5; 12 bases align to TRBD2. The V and J ends lost 3 bases and 3 bases, in that order; junction bases with no gene match: 5. Germline V gene sequence: CDR1 DFQATT, CDR2 SNEGSKA (reference sequence). This CDR3 contains 15 residues. CDR3: CSASPRTSGEETQYF. CDR3 DNA: TGCAGTGCTAGCCCTAGGACTAGCGGGGAAGAGACCCAGTACTTC.

This clonotype occurred many times. The V and J genes are TRBV29-1 and TRBJ2-7; tentative D call: TRBD1 (8 bases). V was pared by 5 bases and J by 5 bases, with 16 bases between. The length of the CDR3 is 13 residues. CDR1 SQVTM and CDR2 ANQGSEA come from the germline V gene. The CDR3 spells CSVIDRGLNEQYF. CDR3 DNA sequence: TGCAGCGTTATCGACAGGGGACTAAACGAGCAGTACTTC.